This passage covers 20 T cell receptor beta chains from one sample sequenced in a study of blood T cell repertoires in COVID-19. Profiled with immunoSEQ multiplex PCR; TCRdb holds only in-frame clones, not every one. The sample comprises about 190,000 clones, roughly 82% of which are singletons, and 7.8% rests with the top ten. The sample was peripheral blood. The receptors were gathered from a woman aged 55-70 years with COVID-19, enrolled during active disease.

The chain uses TRBV6-5 and TRBJ1-5; no reliable D call. The CDR3 contains 13 residues. CDR1 is MNHEY, CDR2 SVGAGI, per germline. The V end lost 5 bases, the J end lost 4 bases, and 9 bases lay between the germline ends. As DNA, the CDR3 is TGTGCCAGCAGTCTGGACTCGAATCAGCCCCAGCATTTT. Amino acid sequence: CASSLDSNQPQHF.

J is TRBJ2-1 and V is TRBV19; 9 bases match TRBD2. CDR1 and CDR2 from the germline V gene are LNHDA and SQIVND (reference sequence). The CDR3 has 14 residues. J gave up 4 bases and V 6 bases, and 4 bases lay outside the gene matches. The CDR3: CASSPSGAYNEQFF. The CDR3 nucleotides read TGTGCCAGTAGCCCTAGCGGGGCGTACAATGAGCAGTTCTTC.

This clone was recorded once. The rearrangement uses TRBV28 and TRBJ2-1, with 10 bases identical to TRBD2. Germline values: CDR1 MDHEN, CDR2 SYDVKM. The V and J ends lost 1 base and 6 bases, in that order; junction bases with no gene match: 9. There are 17 residues in the CDR3. Written as DNA, the CDR3 is TGTGCCAGCAGTTTATCTCCTAGCGGGAGATTGGGCAATGAGCAGTTCTTC. Translation: CASSLSPSGRLGNEQFF. Drawing the rest from reference TRBV28 and TRBJ2-1, the complete variable domain is DVKVTQSSRYLVKRTGEKVFLECVQDMDHENMFWYRQDPGLGLRLIYFSYDVKMKEKGDIPEGYSVSREKKERFSLILESASTNQTSMYLCASSLSPSGRLGNEQFFGPGTRLTVL.

The V call is TRBV20-1, the J call TRBJ2-7, with TRBD1 matching over 10 bases. V shed 3 bases, J shed 7 bases, and the junction held 6 bases outside the gene matches. Germline CDR1 is DFQATT and CDR2 is SNEGSKA (reference sequence). The CDR3 contains 13 residues. The CDR3 is CSASRTGGGEQYF. CDR3 nucleotide sequence: TGCAGTGCTAGTAGGACAGGGGGTGGAGAGCAGTACTTC.

The V and J genes are TRBV28 and TRBJ2-7, with D hard to call. Trimming removed 3 bases from V and 6 bases from J, with 9 bases in between. The CDR3 has 12 residues. Looked up from germline, CDR1 is MDHEN and CDR2 is SYDVKM. The CDR3 loop is CASSLSTGEQYV. As DNA, the CDR3 is TGTGCCAGCAGTTTGTCGACGGGCGAGCAGTACGTC.

Only a few counts were recorded for this clone. This chain links TRBV4-2 with TRBJ2-3; 9 positions match TRBD2. J lost 6 bases, V lost 0 bases, and 4 bases had no gene match. The CDR3 is 15 amino acids. CDR1 and CDR2 from the germline V gene are LGHNA and YNFKEQ. In DNA, the CDR3 is TGTGCCAGCAGCCAAGACGGGACTAGCATTGATACGCAGTATTTT. Translated, it gives CASSQDGTSIDTQYF.

The chain is built from TRBV19 and TRBJ1-5; tentatively, D is TRBD1 (6 bases). The CDR3 is 13 amino acids. Per germline, CDR1 LNHDA and CDR2 SQIVND (reference sequence). With 7 bases removed from V and 6 bases from J, the gap between germline ends came to 13 bases. The CDR3 region has the DNA TGTGCCAGTAATGGACAGTTGGGTCAGCCCCAGCATTTT. Protein: CASNGQLGQPQHF.

This chain's CDR3 is CASSLRQAKNTGELFF. As DNA, the CDR3 is TGCGCCAGCAGCCTCCGACAAGCCAAGAACACCGGGGAGCTGTTTTTT. This rearrangement joins TRBV5-1 to TRBJ2-2; D gene ambiguous. Between the trimmed V and J ends, which lost 4 bases and 1 base, there was a span of 14 bases. Germline CDR1 reads SGHRS; CDR2 reads YFSETQ. The CDR3 runs to 16 residues.

The chain employs TRBV21-1 and TRBJ2-2; TRBD2, the D gene given by the table, was not confirmed from the DNA. TRBV21-1 is flagged as a pseudogene. The CDR3 spans 16 residues. This CDR3 is CASSSEAEAPTGELFF. The CDR3, as DNA: TGTGCCAGCAGCTCGGAGGCAGAAGCGCCCACCGGGGAGCTGTTTTTT.

The rearrangement links TRBV5-1 to TRBJ2-1; 11 nucleotides line up with TRBD2. CDR3 size: 17 residues. V gave up 5 bases and J gave up 5 bases; unmatched junction bases: 12. Germline CDR1 is SGHRS and CDR2 is YFSETQ. CDR3 nucleotide sequence: TGCGCCAGCAGACCAAGACTAGCGGGAAGGATCCACAATGAGCAGTTCTTC. This encodes CASRPRLAGRIHNEQFF.

The V gene is TRBV7-9, the J gene TRBJ2-1; 8 bases match TRBD2. This CDR3 spans 20 amino acids. V lost 5 bases to trimming and J lost 8 bases; unmatched junction nucleotides: 26. Germline values: CDR1 SEHNR, CDR2 FQNEAQ (reference sequence). The CDR3 loop reads CASSTNARRGVGTGTHEQFF. The CDR3 coding sequence is TGTGCCAGCAGCACCAACGCGCGGCGGGGGGTCGGCACCGGAACTCATGAGCAGTTCTTC. Full variable domain (remainder filled in from reference TRBV7-9 and TRBJ2-1): DTGVSQNPRHKITKRGQNVTFRCDPISEHNRLYWYRQTLGQGPEFLTYFQNEAQLEKSRLLSDRFSAERPKGSFSTLEIQRTEQGDSAMYLCASSTNARRGVGTGTHEQFFGPGTRLTVL.

The chain is built from TRBV9 and TRBJ1-2; 9 positions agree with TRBD1. This CDR3 has 16 residues. J lost 6 bases, V lost 3 bases, and 12 bases had no gene match. Looked up from germline, CDR1 is SGDLS and CDR2 is YYNGEE. For the CDR3, the DNA is TGTGCCAGCAGCGCCAGACAGGGGGTAGGTGTGGATGGCTACACCTTC. It translates to CASSARQGVGVDGYTF.

The table lists this clone with a few counts. As DNA, the CDR3 is TGTGCCAGCAGCGTGCGGGGAGGCCAAGATACGCAGTATTTT. It codes for CASSVRGGQDTQYF. The chain joins TRBV7-3 to TRBJ2-3, with a possible D match to TRBD2 (6 bases). The CDR3 contains 14 residues. Germline V gene sequence: CDR1 SGHTA, CDR2 FQGTGA. V lost 5 bases, J lost 5 bases, and 14 bases lay in between. The full variable domain, with the rest looked up from reference TRBV7-3 and TRBJ2-3, is GAGVSQTPSNKVTEKGKYVELRCDPISGHTALYWYRQSLGQGPEFLIYFQGTGAADDSGLPNDRFFAVRPEGSVSTLKIQRTERGDSAVYLCASSVRGGQDTQYFGPGTRLTVL.

The CDR3 reads CATSRGQGSYEQYV. DNA of the CDR3: TGTGCCACCAGCAGAGGGCAGGGTAGCTACGAGCAGTACGTC. The rearrangement uses TRBV15 and TRBJ2-7; the D gene is possibly TRBD1 (5 bases). Trimming stripped 1 base from V and 3 bases from J, with 10 bases between. Germline V gives CDR1 LNHNV, CDR2 YYDKDF (reference sequence). This CDR3 contains 14 residues.

The chain employs TRBV7-2 and TRBJ2-7; D is perhaps TRBD1 (5 bases). The CDR3 extends over 13 amino acids. Germline CDR1 SGHTA, CDR2 FQGNSA. Trimming removed 7 bases at V and 7 bases at J, with 17 bases between. The CDR3 sequence: CASTPRTGLEQYF. In DNA, the CDR3 is TGTGCCAGCACCCCACGAACAGGTCTTGAGCAGTACTTC.

The gene calls are TRBV19 and TRBJ2-7; 7 bases match TRBD1. V lost 7 bases, J lost 3 bases, and 9 bases stayed unmatched. The CDR3 contains 14 residues. Per germline, CDR1 LNHDA and CDR2 SQIVND (reference sequence). The CDR3 reads CASKRQGEGYEQYF. CDR3 coding DNA: TGTGCCAGTAAAAGGCAGGGGGAAGGCTACGAGCAGTACTTC.

The chain joins TRBV5-4 to TRBJ1-6, with a tentative D call TRBD1 (5 bases). Germline CDR1 SGHNT, CDR2 YYREEE (reference sequence). V dropped 0 bases and J dropped 9 bases, with 13 bases sitting between them. The CDR3 covers 15 residues. The CDR3 DNA is TGTGCCAGCAGCTTGGGTGTAGGGGAGGTTTCACCCCTCCACTTT. This codes for CASSLGVGEVSPLHF.

This chain links TRBV5-1 with TRBJ2-3, with a weak D call TRBD1 (5 bases). The CDR3 has 16 amino acids. The V gene lost 4 bases and the J gene lost 0 bases, with 15 bases spanning the gap. Germline CDR1 SGHRS, CDR2 YFSETQ. CDR3 sequence: CASSHGQRSSTDTQYF. CDR3 sequence (DNA): TGCGCCAGCAGCCACGGACAAAGATCTAGCACAGATACGCAGTATTTT.

The chain links TRBV19 to TRBJ1-2; D gene unclear. V lost 0 bases and J lost 4, with 18 bases in between. This CDR3 has 17 amino acids. The germline gives CDR1 LNHDA, CDR2 SQIVND (reference sequence). The CDR3 DNA is TGTGCCAGTAGTATAGATCGGCGGCAGAGATCGTTCTATGGCTACACCTTC. It translates to CASSIDRRQRSFYGYTF.

The chain recombines TRBV28 with TRBJ1-6; tentatively, D is TRBD1 (6 bases). The CDR3 extends over 15 amino acids. Germline loops: CDR1 MDHEN, CDR2 SYDVKM. V lost 5 bases and J 9 bases, leaving 17 bases between the germline ends. Here the CDR3 DNA reads TGTGCCAGCAGTACCCAGACAGGAAGCGGTTCACCCCTCCACTTT. This gives the protein CASSTQTGSGSPLHF.